Each of the 24 T cell receptor beta chains below was sequenced from the same sample in a study of blood T cell repertoires in COVID-19. Libraries were prepared by immunoSEQ multiplex PCR; TCRdb keeps only in-frame clonotypes and omits some of them. The sample lists 220,000 or so clones, 80% to 85% occurring once. Material for sequencing was peripheral blood. Receptors originate from a woman aged 25 to 39 who had recovered from COVID-19.

This rearrangement joins TRBV4-2 to TRBJ1-1, with TRBD1 identical over 9 bases. This CDR3 contains 15 residues. Trimming cost V 2 bases and J 1 base; bases outside gene matches: 2. Germline loops: CDR1 LGHNA, CDR2 YNFKEQ. CDR3 residues: CASSQWTGANTEAFF. CDR3 in DNA: TGTGCCAGCAGCCAATGGACAGGGGCGAACACTGAAGCTTTCTTT.

CDR3 bases: TGTGCCAGCAGCCAAGAAGCGGACGGAAGATTCTATGGCTACACCTTC. Translated, it gives CASSQEADGRFYGYTF. This chain links TRBV14 with TRBJ1-2, with D uncertain. V gave up 0 bases and J gave up 4 bases, with 15 bases separating them. CDR1 is SGHDN, CDR2 FVKESK, per germline. CDR3 length: 16 residues.

The chain links TRBV10-2 to TRBJ1-2; 7 bases align to TRBD1. There are 14 residues in the CDR3. The V gene's germline CDR1 is WSHSY and CDR2 SAAADI. J lost 2 bases, V lost 6 bases, and 6 bases had no gene match. The CDR3 sequence is CASRTPGGNYGYTF. The DNA for the CDR3 is TGCGCCAGCAGGACTCCAGGGGGGAACTATGGCTACACCTTC.

The gene calls are TRBV28 and TRBJ2-1; D uncertain. Looked up from germline, CDR1 is MDHEN and CDR2 is SYDVKM. V lost 6 bases to trimming and J lost 1 base, with 13 bases between them. This CDR3 has 15 amino acids. The CDR3 loop is CASSPRGGSYNEQFF. CDR3 DNA: TGTGCCAGCAGCCCGCGAGGTGGGTCCTACAATGAGCAGTTCTTC.

The chain carries TRBV30 and TRBJ1-2, with a tentative D call TRBD1 (5 bases). V gave up 5 bases and J gave up 0 bases, with 13 bases separating them. CDR1 GTSNPN and CDR2 SVGIG come from the germline V gene (reference sequence). The CDR3 has 14 amino acids. CDR3 sequence (DNA): TGTGCCTGGGAGGGCGGCAGGGCTAACTATGGCTACACCTTC. Encoded protein: CAWEGGRANYGYTF.

This clone appeared a single time. This sequence joins TRBV14 and TRBJ2-3; 16 bases align to TRBD2. The V and J ends lost 4 bases and 5 bases, in that order; junction bases with no gene match: 21. The CDR3 is 22 amino acids. In germline, CDR1 is SGHDN, CDR2 FVKESK. CDR3 loop: CASSLGSQGLAGGGPSEDTQYF. The CDR3 nucleotides read TGTGCCAGCAGCCTTGGATCTCAGGGACTAGCGGGAGGGGGGCCTTCGGAAGATACGCAGTATTTT.

V is TRBV29-1 and J is TRBJ1-1; D uncertain. V lost 2 bases to trimming and J lost 7 bases, with 8 bases between them. There are 11 residues in the CDR3. The V gene's germline CDR1 is SQVTM and CDR2 ANQGSEA. This CDR3 reads CSVEWASEAFF. The CDR3 bases are TGCAGCGTTGAATGGGCCAGTGAAGCTTTCTTT.

The chain has TRBV9 and TRBJ2-1; 10 bases map to TRBD2. V gave up 4 bases and J gave up 7 bases; unmatched junction bases: 11. CDR3 size: 16 residues. From germline, CDR1 is SGDLS and CDR2 YYNGEE. The CDR3 sequence is CASSFRTSGVLNEQFF. For the CDR3, the DNA is TGTGCCAGCAGCTTTAGGACTAGCGGTGTTTTGAATGAGCAGTTCTTC.

The chain combines TRBV30 with TRBJ2-2; 9 nucleotides align to TRBD2. V lost 1 base, J lost 4 bases, and 4 bases stayed unmatched. CDR1 GTSNPN and CDR2 SVGIG come from the germline V gene (reference sequence). The CDR3 is 15 residues long. The DNA for the CDR3 is TGTGCCTGGAGTGGAGTAGCGGGAGCCACCGGGGAGCTGTTTTTT. Translating gives CAWSGVAGATGELFF.

V and J are TRBV5-1 and TRBJ1-1, with TRBD1 matching 7 bases. Germline V gives CDR1 SGHRS, CDR2 YFSETQ. With 5 bases clipped from V and 0 bases from J, the junction kept 7 bases outside the gene matches. This CDR3 has 15 residues. The CDR3 spells CASRPPGQMNTEAFF. The CDR3 DNA reads TGCGCCAGCAGGCCCCCGGGACAGATGAACACTGAAGCTTTCTTT.

The chain uses TRBV24-1 and TRBJ1-2; 7 bases match TRBD1. This CDR3 spans 14 amino acids. From germline, CDR1 is KGHDR and CDR2 SFDVKD. V lost 7 bases to trimming and J lost 1 base; unmatched junction nucleotides: 5. Here the CDR3 DNA reads TGTGCCACCAGAGGGACAGATGATAACTATGGCTACACCTTC. Its translation is CATRGTDDNYGYTF.

The table lists this clone with a count of one. CDR3: CASREDRRLNQPQHF. The CDR3 DNA follows: TGTGCCAGCAGGGAGGACAGGAGATTAAATCAGCCCCAGCATTTT. The chain is built from TRBV6-5 and TRBJ1-5; 7 nucleotides agree with TRBD1. V trimming: 6 bases; J trimming: 4 bases; junction bases outside the gene matches: 9. This CDR3 comprises 15 residues. In germline, CDR1 is MNHEY, CDR2 SVGAGI.

The V and J genes are TRBV11-2 and TRBJ2-7, with 9 bases lining up with TRBD2. Germline V CDR1 and CDR2: SGHAT, FQNNGV. V was clipped by 3 bases and J by 4 bases; unmatched bases: 16. The CDR3 contains 18 residues. CDR3 nucleotides: TGTGCCAGCAGCTTCGGTCTAGCGGGACTCCAACTAGTTTACGAGCAGTACTTC. Translated, it gives CASSFGLAGLQLVYEQYF.

This sequence joins TRBV2 and TRBJ2-7; D ambiguous. This CDR3 has 12 amino acids. V was cut by 6 bases and J by 0 bases, with 6 bases left in between. Per germline, CDR1 SNHLY and CDR2 FYNNEI. CDR3 protein: CASRESSYEQYF. CDR3 DNA: TGTGCCAGCAGGGAGAGCTCCTACGAGCAGTACTTC.

The chain uses TRBV6-2 or TRBV6-3 and TRBJ2-1, with 14 nucleotides matching TRBD2. The ends lost 2 bases at V and 10 bases at J; junction bases unmatched: 7. There are 16 residues in the CDR3. Germline V CDR1 and CDR2: MNHEY, SVGEGT. CDR3 in amino acids: CASSYVGTSGSDEQFF. DNA for the CDR3: TGTGCCAGCAGTTACGTAGGGACTAGCGGGAGCGACGAGCAGTTCTTC.

The chain has TRBV12-2 and TRBJ1-5; the table's D call, TRBD1, has no DNA check behind it. TRBV12-2 is marked as a pseudogene. The CDR3 sequence is 15 residues long. The CDR3 bases are TGTGCAAGTCGCCTCCAGGACAGACAAAATCAGCCCCAGCATTTT. Its translation: CASRLQDRQNQPQHF.

The V call is TRBV6-7, the J call TRBJ2-5; 9 nucleotides agree with TRBD2. TRBV6-7 counts as an open reading frame of uncertain function. CDR3 size: 19 residues. With V trimmed by 0 bases and J by 0 bases, 11 bases remained unmatched. The DNA for the CDR3 is TGTGCCAGCAGTTACTCTGACCATGGGGGCGGGAGGGACCAAGAGACCCAGTACTTC. Amino acid sequence: CASSYSDHGGGRDQETQYF.

The V gene is TRBV3-1 (or the pseudogene TRBV3-2), the J gene TRBJ2-2; a weak D match, TRBD2 (6 bases). The ends were cut back, 2 bases at V and 7 bases at J, with 14 bases in the middle. The CDR3 spans 15 residues. Germline assignment: CDR1 LGHDT and CDR2 YNNKEL (reference sequence). DNA of the CDR3: TGTGCCAGCAGCCAATCTGCGGAGGGCCTCGGGGAGCTGTTTTTT. Amino acids: CASSQSAEGLGELFF.

This chain connects TRBV5-4 to TRBJ2-1, with TRBD2 as a possible D gene (6 bases). The germline V gene has CDR1 SGHNT and CDR2 YYREEE (reference sequence). Trimming pared 2 bases from V and 3 bases from J, leaving 12 bases between. This CDR3 has 15 amino acids. The CDR3 coding sequence is TGTGCCAGCAGCTTAGGAGGGGAAGTCTACAATGAGCAGTTCTTC. Translation gives CASSLGGEVYNEQFF.

The CDR3 region has the DNA TGTGCCAGCAGCTTAGCAGTGACAGAGATCAATAATTCACCCCTCCACTTT. Translation gives CASSLAVTEINNSPLHF. This chain connects TRBV7-2 to TRBJ1-6, with D tentatively TRBD1 (5 bases). The germline CDR1 and CDR2 sequences are SGHTA and FQGNSA. This CDR3 comprises 17 residues. V lost 0 bases, J lost 5 bases, and 14 bases lay in between.

In this sample, this clone turned up a few times. The gene calls are TRBV6-6 and TRBJ1-4, with 8 bases matching TRBD1. With V trimmed by 6 bases and J by 4 bases, 7 bases remained unmatched. The CDR3 has 15 residues. The germline CDR1 and CDR2 sequences are MNHNY and SVGAGI (reference sequence). This CDR3 is CASSSIQGVNEKLFF. CDR3 coding DNA: TGTGCCAGCAGCTCAATACAGGGGGTTAATGAAAAACTGTTTTTT.

J is TRBJ1-3 and V is TRBV9; no clear D gene. Germline CDR1 SGDLS, CDR2 YYNGEE. This CDR3 contains 15 residues. Trimming stripped 0 bases from V and 0 bases from J, with 7 bases between. The CDR3 DNA is TGTGCCAGCAGCGTAGACACCGTCTCTGGAAACACCATATATTTT. As protein: CASSVDTVSGNTIYF.

The chain is built from TRBV7-3 and TRBJ2-2; D is undetermined. V lost 2 bases, J lost 7 bases, and 11 bases lay in between. The CDR3 loop spans 14 amino acids. CDR1 and CDR2 (germline): SGHTA, FQGTGA. The CDR3 reads CASSLSAPLGELFF. CDR3 nucleotide sequence: TGTGCCAGCAGCTTATCTGCTCCACTCGGGGAGCTGTTTTTT.

The chain combines TRBV28 with TRBJ2-1, with TRBD2 matching 7 bases. The germline CDR1 and CDR2 sequences are MDHEN and SYDVKM. V dropped 2 bases and J dropped 10; count of bases not matched to a gene: 11. The CDR3 contains 15 residues. CDR3 region: CASSLEAGPYLEQFF. The DNA for the CDR3 is TGTGCCAGCAGTTTAGAAGCGGGACCCTATCTAGAGCAGTTCTTC.